This paragraph reports one T cell receptor beta chain. Its antigen is still unknown. CDR3 length: 15 residues. CDR1 is SGHDT, CDR2 YYEEEE, per germline. The germline V and J ends were trimmed by 2 bases and 4 bases, with 13 bases remaining between them. Time point given: patch test 3, about 24 weeks after DPC sensitization. Indicated treatment: therapeutic diphenylcyclopropenone sensitization with weekly scalp DPC. Drawing of blood took place ahead of applying each patch test. The data are from a study of human T cells and chemical hapten exposure. General observations from the study: Since the donors had alopecia, their immune response may not be the same as that of healthy people.

Via MiXCR, TCRdb re-called the RACE reads, giving one row per CDR3 protein. The table shows 80,000 to 100,000 distinct CDR3 sequences, with about a tenth occurring only once. Specimen: whole blood, collected in connection with sensitization to the hapten diphenylcyclopropenone (DPC). The receptor's source is a woman between 50 and 59 years old with alopecia areata. Some clones in this sample may be carry-over from other donors' samples. The rearrangement uses TRBV5-6 and TRBJ2-1; D is unresolved. The CDR3 loop is CASSFLGPTYNEQFF. CDR3 DNA sequence: TGTGCCAGCAGCTTCCTTGGCCCTACTTACAATGAGCAGTTCTTC.